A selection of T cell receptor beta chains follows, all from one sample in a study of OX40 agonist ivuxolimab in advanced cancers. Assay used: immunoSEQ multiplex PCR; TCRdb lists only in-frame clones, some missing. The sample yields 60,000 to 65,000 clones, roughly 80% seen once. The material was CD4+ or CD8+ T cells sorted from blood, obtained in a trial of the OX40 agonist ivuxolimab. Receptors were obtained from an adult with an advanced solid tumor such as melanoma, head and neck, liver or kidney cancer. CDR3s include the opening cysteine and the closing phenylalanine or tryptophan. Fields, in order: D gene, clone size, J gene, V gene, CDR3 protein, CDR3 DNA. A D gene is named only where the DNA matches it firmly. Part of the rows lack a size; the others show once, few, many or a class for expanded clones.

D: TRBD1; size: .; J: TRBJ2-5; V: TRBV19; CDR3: CASSIVDRGSETQYF; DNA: TGTGCCAGTAGTATAGTAGACAGGGGCTCGGAGACCCAGTACTTC
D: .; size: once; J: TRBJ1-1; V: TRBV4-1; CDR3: CASSPPVGITEAFF; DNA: TGCGCCAGCAGCCCCCCCGTGGGGATTACTGAAGCTTTCTTT
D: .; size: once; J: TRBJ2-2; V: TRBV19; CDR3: CASSIEATYTGELFF; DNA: TGTGCCAGTAGTATTGAGGCCACTTACACCGGGGAGCTGTTTTTT
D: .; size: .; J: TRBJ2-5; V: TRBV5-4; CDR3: CASSLPSQETQYF; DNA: TGTGCCAGCAGCTTGCCCAGCCAAGAGACCCAGTACTTC
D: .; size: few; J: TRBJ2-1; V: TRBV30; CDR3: CAWSVLDQADNNEQFF; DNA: TGTGCCTGGAGTGTACTTGATCAAGCAGACAACAATGAGCAGTTCTTC
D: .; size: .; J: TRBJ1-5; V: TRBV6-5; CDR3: CASIKDSINQPQHF; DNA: TGTGCCAGCATTAAAGACAGTATCAATCAGCCCCAGCATTTT
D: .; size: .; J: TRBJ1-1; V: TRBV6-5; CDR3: CASSYGGFTEAFF; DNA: TGTGCCAGCAGTTACGGGGGGTTTACTGAAGCTTTCTTT
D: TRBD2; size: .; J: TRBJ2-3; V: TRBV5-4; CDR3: CASTLAGGIGDTQYF; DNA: TGTGCCAGCACCTTAGCGGGGGGGATTGGAGATACGCAGTATTTT
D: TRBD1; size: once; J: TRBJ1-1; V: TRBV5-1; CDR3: CASSWDLGQAVNTEAFF; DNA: TGCGCCAGCAGCTGGGACCTCGGACAGGCGGTGAACACTGAAGCTTTCTTT
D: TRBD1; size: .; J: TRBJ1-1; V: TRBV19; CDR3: CASTRTGGGVNTEAFF; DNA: TGTGCCAGTACCCGGACAGGGGGTGGGGTAAACACTGAAGCTTTCTTT
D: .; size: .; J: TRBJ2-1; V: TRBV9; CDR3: CASSARGGAWVEQFF; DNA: TGTGCCAGCAGCGCCAGGGGGGGAGCGTGGGTTGAGCAGTTCTTC
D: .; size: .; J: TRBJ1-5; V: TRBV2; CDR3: CASSAPPSNQPQHF; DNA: TGTGCCAGCAGTGCGCCGCCTAGCAATCAGCCCCAGCATTTT
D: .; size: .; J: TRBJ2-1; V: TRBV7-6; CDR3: CASRPSTRGIQYNEQFF; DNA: TGTGCCAGCAGGCCCAGCACCCGGGGGATCCAGTACAATGAGCAGTTCTTC
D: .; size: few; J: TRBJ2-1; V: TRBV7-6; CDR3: CASSLLRNEQFF; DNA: TGTGCCAGCAGCCTACTAAGGAATGAGCAGTTCTTC
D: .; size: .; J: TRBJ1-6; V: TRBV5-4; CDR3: CASSLYLRRETESPLHF; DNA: TGTGCCAGCAGCTTGTACTTGAGGAGGGAAACAGAATCACCCCTCCACTTT
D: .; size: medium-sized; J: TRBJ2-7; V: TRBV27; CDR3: CASSSGITYEQYF; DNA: TGTGCCAGCAGTTCCGGGATCACCTACGAGCAGTACTTC
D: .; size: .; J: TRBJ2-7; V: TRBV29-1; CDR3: CSVADSGSPGEQYF; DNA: TGCAGCGTCGCCGACAGTGGATCCCCCGGCGAGCAGTACTTC
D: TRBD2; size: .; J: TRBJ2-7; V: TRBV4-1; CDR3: CASSQVGGRAGYEQYF; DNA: TGCGCCAGCAGCCAAGTGGGCGGGAGGGCCGGTTACGAGCAGTACTTC
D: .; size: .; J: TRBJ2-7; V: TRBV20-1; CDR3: CSASRTYEQYF; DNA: TGCAGTGCTAGTAGAACCTACGAGCAGTACTTC
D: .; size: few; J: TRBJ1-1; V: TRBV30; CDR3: CAWSARGRTEAFF; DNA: TGTGCCTGGAGTGCCCGGGGGAGGACTGAAGCTTTCTTT
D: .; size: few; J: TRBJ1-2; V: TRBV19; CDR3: CASSVGVRGYTF; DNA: TGTGCCAGTAGCGTCGGTGTGAGGGGCTACACCTTC
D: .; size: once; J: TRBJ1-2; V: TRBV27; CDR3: CASSSTSWGVGDGYTF; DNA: TGTGCCAGCAGTTCTACTTCTTGGGGGGTGGGGGATGGCTACACCTTC
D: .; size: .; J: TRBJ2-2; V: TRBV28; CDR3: CASVRGRFTGELFF; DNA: TGTGCCAGCGTACGGGGGCGATTCACCGGGGAGCTGTTTTTT